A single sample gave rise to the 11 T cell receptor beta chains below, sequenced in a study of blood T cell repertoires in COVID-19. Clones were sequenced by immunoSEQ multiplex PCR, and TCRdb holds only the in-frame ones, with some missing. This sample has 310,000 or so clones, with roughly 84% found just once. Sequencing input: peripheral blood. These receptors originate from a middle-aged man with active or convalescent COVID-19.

The DNA of the CDR3 is TGTGCCAGTAGTATCCTCGGGGGGCCGGGAGATACGCAGTATTTT. It yields the protein CASSILGGPGDTQYF. The V and J genes are TRBV19 and TRBJ2-3; D is possibly TRBD2 (7 bases). The V and J ends lost 3 bases and 5 bases respectively, with 15 bases between them. The CDR3 contains 15 residues. CDR1 and CDR2 from the germline V gene are LNHDA and SQIVND (reference sequence).

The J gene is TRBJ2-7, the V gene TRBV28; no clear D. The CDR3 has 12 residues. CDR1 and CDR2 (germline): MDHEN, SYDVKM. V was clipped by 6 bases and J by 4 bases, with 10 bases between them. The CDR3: CASSSQAYEQYF. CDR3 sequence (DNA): TGTGCCAGCAGCTCTCAGGCGTACGAGCAGTACTTC.

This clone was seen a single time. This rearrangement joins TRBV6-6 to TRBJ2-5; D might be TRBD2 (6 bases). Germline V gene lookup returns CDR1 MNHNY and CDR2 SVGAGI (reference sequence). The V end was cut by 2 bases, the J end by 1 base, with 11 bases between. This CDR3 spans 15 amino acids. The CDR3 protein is CASSYRQRAQETQYF. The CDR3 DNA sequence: TGTGCCAGCAGTTACCGGCAGCGGGCCCAAGAGACCCAGTACTTC.

The CDR3 coding sequence is TGTGCCACCAGCAGAGATACCTCCCGACTGGGACAGGGCTTCAATGAGCAGTTCTTC. Its translation is CATSRDTSRLGQGFNEQFF. This rearrangement joins TRBV15 to TRBJ2-1; 9 bases align to TRBD1. CDR3 length equals 19 residues. Germline CDR1 reads LNHNV; CDR2 reads YYDKDF (reference sequence). J lost 6 bases, V lost 0 bases, and 15 bases had no gene match.

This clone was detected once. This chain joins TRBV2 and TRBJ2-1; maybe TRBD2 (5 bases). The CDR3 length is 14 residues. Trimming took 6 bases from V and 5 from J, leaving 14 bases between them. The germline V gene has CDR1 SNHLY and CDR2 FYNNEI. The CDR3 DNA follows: TGTGCCAGCAGCGACCGCTCGCGGGACAATGAGCAGTTCTTC. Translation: CASSDRSRDNEQFF.

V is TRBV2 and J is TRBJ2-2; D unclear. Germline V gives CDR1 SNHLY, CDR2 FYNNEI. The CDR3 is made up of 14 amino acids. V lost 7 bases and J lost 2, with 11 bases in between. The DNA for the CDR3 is TGTGCCAGCATGGCGGCAGAAAACACCGGGGAGCTGTTTTTT. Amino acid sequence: CASMAAENTGELFF.

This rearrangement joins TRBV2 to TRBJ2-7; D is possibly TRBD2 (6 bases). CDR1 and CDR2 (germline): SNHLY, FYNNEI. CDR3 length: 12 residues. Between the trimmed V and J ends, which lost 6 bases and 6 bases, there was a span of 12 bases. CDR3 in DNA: TGTGCCAGCAGGTACGGGGGTTCCGAGCAGTACTTC. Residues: CASRYGGSEQYF.

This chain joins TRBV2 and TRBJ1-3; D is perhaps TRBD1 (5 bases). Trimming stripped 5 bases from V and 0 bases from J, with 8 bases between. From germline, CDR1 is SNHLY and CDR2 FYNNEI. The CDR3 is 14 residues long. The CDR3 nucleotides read TGTGCCAGCAGTCGACAGTTCTCTGGAAACACCATATATTTT. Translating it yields CASSRQFSGNTIYF.

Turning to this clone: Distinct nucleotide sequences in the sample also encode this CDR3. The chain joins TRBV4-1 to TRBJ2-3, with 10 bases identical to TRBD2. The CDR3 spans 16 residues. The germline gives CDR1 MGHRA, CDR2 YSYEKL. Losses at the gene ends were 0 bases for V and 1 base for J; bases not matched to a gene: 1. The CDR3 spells CASSQDLAGGTDTQYF. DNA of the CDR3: TGCGCCAGCAGCCAAGATCTAGCGGGAGGCACAGATACGCAGTATTTT.

The CDR3 protein is CATSRDQSTYGYTF. Written as DNA, the CDR3 is TGTGCCACCAGCAGAGATCAGTCCACCTATGGCTACACCTTC. The rearrangement joins TRBV15 to TRBJ1-2; no clear D gene. The CDR3 covers 14 residues. CDR1 LNHNV and CDR2 YYDKDF come from the germline V gene (reference sequence). V was pared by 0 bases and J by 4 bases, with 9 bases between.

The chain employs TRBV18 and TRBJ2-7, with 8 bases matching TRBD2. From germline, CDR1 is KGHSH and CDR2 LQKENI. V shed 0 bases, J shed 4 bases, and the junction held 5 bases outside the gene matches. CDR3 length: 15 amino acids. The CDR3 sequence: CASSPPAVAGYEQYF. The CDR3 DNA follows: TGTGCCAGCTCACCACCGGCGGTAGCGGGGTACGAGCAGTACTTC. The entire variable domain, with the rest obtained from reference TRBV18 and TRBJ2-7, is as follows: NAGVMQNPRHLVRRRGQEARLRCSPMKGHSHVYWYRQLPEEGLKFMVYLQKENIIDESGMPKERFSAEFPKEGPSILRIQQVVRGDSAAYFCASSPPAVAGYEQYFGPGTRLTVT.